These 8 T cell receptor beta chains came from one sample sequenced in a study of shared clonotypes between healthy human individuals. Assay: immunoSEQ multiplex PCR; the TCRdb copy retains only in-frame clones and omits some. This sample yields some 790,000 clones, of which over 60% are seen a single time; under 2% belongs to the top ten. The specimen sequenced was memory CD4+ T cells sorted from blood. The subset: CD45RA-negative fraction. The receptors shown here come from a woman aged 25 to 39 in good health.

The genes are TRBV27 and TRBJ2-1; 8 positions agree with TRBD1. V dropped 10 bases and J dropped 7; count of bases not matched to a gene: 18. CDR1 is MNHEY and CDR2 is SMNVEV in the germline V gene (reference sequence). The CDR3 runs 16 residues. The CDR3 spells CATKNPQGAGGNEQFF. The CDR3 DNA follows: TGTGCCACCAAAAATCCCCAGGGGGCAGGGGGAAATGAGCAGTTCTTC.

This CDR3 reads CASSIDHQAGSYEQYF. The CDR3, as DNA: TGTGCCAGTAGTATAGATCACCAGGCGGGGAGCTACGAGCAGTACTTC. The J gene is TRBJ2-7, the V gene TRBV19; possible D gene TRBD2, 6 bases. Germline V CDR1 and CDR2: LNHDA, SQIVND (reference sequence). The CDR3 length is 16 residues. Trimming removed 0 bases from V and 3 bases from J, with 15 bases in between.

This chain uses TRBV14 with TRBJ2-7; 12 bases fit TRBD2. Germline CDR1 SGHDN, CDR2 FVKESK. V was pared by 4 bases and J by 3 bases, with 4 bases of the junction left unmatched. This CDR3 region has 15 residues. For the CDR3, the DNA is TGTGCCAGCAGCCGGGGACTAGCGGGTTACTACGAGCAGTACTTC. Residues: CASSRGLAGYYEQYF.

The chain couples TRBV18 to TRBJ2-2; TRBD1 might be the D (5 bases). V shed 1 base and J shed 7 bases, with 7 bases lying between them. The CDR3 runs 13 residues. Germline values: CDR1 KGHSH, CDR2 LQKENI. The CDR3 loop reads CASSPLRVGELFF. The CDR3 nucleotides read TGTGCCAGCTCACCACTCAGGGTCGGGGAGCTGTTTTTT.

This clone was detected only once. The V and J genes are TRBV15 and TRBJ2-5; 12 positions match TRBD2. Trimming removed 1 base from V and 5 bases from J; junction bases left unmatched: 8. This CDR3 is built from 17 residues. The germline gives CDR1 LNHNV, CDR2 YYDKDF (reference sequence). The CDR3 region has the DNA TGTGCCACCAGCAGAGTCGTAGGTCTAGCGGGAGGGGAGACCCAGTACTTC. Residues: CATSRVVGLAGGETQYF.

The chain carries TRBV25-1 and TRBJ2-3; D might be TRBD1 or TRBD2, each matching 5 bases. V lost 1 base and J lost 9, with 14 bases in between. CDR1 is MGHDK, CDR2 SYGVNS, per germline. CDR3 size: 14 residues. DNA of the CDR3: TGTGCCAGCAGTGAATGGGCCGGGACCCGAACGCAGTATTTT. This encodes CASSEWAGTRTQYF.

The table lists this clone with a few counts. The V gene is TRBV19, the J gene TRBJ1-5, with 7 positions matching TRBD1. The CDR3 has 15 amino acids. Unmatched junction bases numbered 10, after V lost 8 bases and J lost 3 bases. CDR1 is LNHDA, CDR2 SQIVND, per germline (reference sequence). DNA of the CDR3: TGTGCCAGTTGGGAGGGGGCCTCCTTCAATCAGCCCCAGCATTTT. This translates into CASWEGASFNQPQHF.

Details on this clone: Given a much more abundant clone one base away, this may be a read error. The chain combines TRBV5-6 with TRBJ2-7, with unresolved D. CDR1 is SGHDT and CDR2 is YYEEEE in the germline V gene. The V gene lost 3 bases and the J gene lost 3 bases, with 4 bases spanning the gap. This CDR3 spans 11 amino acids. The CDR3 protein is CASSSYYEQYF. The CDR3 nucleotides are TGTGCCAGCAGCTCCTACTACGAGCAGTACTTC.